Detailed here is one T cell receptor (beta chain). The sample comes from a study of patients and donors after allogeneic stem cell transplantation. TCRdb processed the RT-PCR reads anew with MiXCR; each CDR3 protein has one entry. This table holds under 200,000 distinct CDR3 sequences, about 32% found once. CDR3 length equals 13 residues. The germline V gene has CDR1 SGHDT and CDR2 YYEEEE. With V trimmed by 5 bases and J by 8 bases, 8 bases remained unmatched. This clonotype was obtained from a human donor who was either an allogeneic HSCT recipient or a stem cell or donor lymphocyte infusion donor (not recorded which). It is not recorded whose cells these are; they may come from a transplant donor. This chain links TRBV5-6 with TRBJ2-7, with 9 nucleotides matching TRBD1. Sequenced material: blood, either unsorted or a sorted T cell fraction (not recorded which). CDR3 sequence (DNA): TGTGCCAGCAGGGGGACAGGGATTGACCAGCAGTACTTC. This codes for CASRGTGIDQQYF.